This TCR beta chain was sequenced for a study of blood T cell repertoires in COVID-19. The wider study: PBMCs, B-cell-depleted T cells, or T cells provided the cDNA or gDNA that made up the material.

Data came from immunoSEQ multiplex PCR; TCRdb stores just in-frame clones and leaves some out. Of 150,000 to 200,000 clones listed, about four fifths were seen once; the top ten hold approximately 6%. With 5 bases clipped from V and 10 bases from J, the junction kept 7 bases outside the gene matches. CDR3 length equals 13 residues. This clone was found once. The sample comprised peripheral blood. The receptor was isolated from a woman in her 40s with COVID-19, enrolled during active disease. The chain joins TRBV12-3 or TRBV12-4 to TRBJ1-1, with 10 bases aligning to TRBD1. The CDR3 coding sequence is TGTGCCAGCAGTAAGACAGGGGGCGGCTTAGCTTTCTTT. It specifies CASSKTGGGLAFF.